These 30 T cell receptor beta chains came from one sample sequenced in a study of cytomegalovirus exposure and HLA in healthy donors. The study ran its PCR with 60 Vbeta and 13 Jbeta primers. This table comes from immunoSEQ multiplex PCR, and its TCRdb copy is limited to in-frame clones, with some not included. This sample has over 150,000 clones; 75% to 90% occur once, and the top ten carry 1.2%. Sequenced input: PBMCs. These receptors came from a boy between 2 and 10 years old in good health and CMV-seronegative.

CDR3 DNA: TGTGCCAGCAGCACAATCGCAGGGGGCGCCAGTGGCTACACCTTC. It is translated as CASSTIAGGASGYTF. The chain links TRBV6-1 to TRBJ1-2; 8 nucleotides agree with TRBD1. V was clipped by 6 bases and J by 7 bases; unmatched bases: 13. Germline CDR1 MNHNS, CDR2 SASEGT. This CDR3 has 15 amino acids.

V and J are TRBV7-2 and TRBJ2-1; 9 bases map to TRBD1. Germline V gene lookup returns CDR1 SGHTA and CDR2 FQGNSA. V lost 5 bases and J lost 9; bases outside the gene matches: 14. CDR3 length: 16 amino acids. The DNA for the CDR3 is TGTGCCAGCAGCCCCCGACAGGGGGTATTTAGATCTGAGCAGTTCTTC. Translating gives CASSPRQGVFRSEQFF.

The chain employs TRBV27 and TRBJ1-5; D is uncertain. Germline V lookup: CDR1 MNHEY, CDR2 SMNVEV (reference sequence). The CDR3 covers 20 residues. Trimming removed 11 bases at V and 0 bases at J, with 32 bases between. The CDR3 here is CASARWTRGGSRNSNQPQHF. The DNA of the CDR3 is TGTGCCTCAGCTCGGTGGACGCGCGGCGGGTCACGAAATAGCAATCAGCCCCAGCATTTT.

The chain recombines TRBV27 with TRBJ2-3; possibly TRBD1 for D (5 bases). The CDR3 has 13 residues. V was shortened by 7 bases and J by 2 bases, with 10 bases between the two germline ends. Germline CDR1 is MNHEY and CDR2 is SMNVEV (reference sequence). CDR3 in DNA: TGTGCCAGCACAGGGTACTTCACAGATACGCAGTATTTT. It yields the protein CASTGYFTDTQYF.

The chain is built from TRBV12-5 and TRBJ2-7, with TRBD2 matching over 8 bases. Germline-derived CDR1 and CDR2 are LGHNT and FRNRAP. Trimming cost V 3 bases and J 2 bases; bases outside gene matches: 9. CDR3 length: 16 residues. As DNA, the CDR3 is TGTGCTAGTGGTTTCACGGCTAGCGGGTGGGCCTACGAGCAGTACTTC. Translated, it gives CASGFTASGWAYEQYF.

The gene calls are TRBV4-3 and TRBJ1-1; 8 bases map to TRBD1. This CDR3 comprises 15 residues. Losses at the gene ends were 1 base for V and 6 bases for J; bases not matched to a gene: 7. Germline assignment: CDR1 LGHNA and CDR2 YSLEER. CDR3 nucleotides: TGCGCCAGCAGCCAAGCTCAGGGGGCTTTCCCTGAAGCTTTCTTT. Its translation: CASSQAQGAFPEAFF.

V gene TRBV19 combines with J gene TRBJ2-7; 10 bases align to TRBD2. In germline, CDR1 is LNHDA, CDR2 SQIVND (reference sequence). CDR3 length: 14 residues. J was trimmed by 6 bases and V by 2 bases; bases with no gene match: 4. Written as DNA, the CDR3 is TGTGCCAGTAGTATACTAGCGGGAGAGGGCGAGCAGTACTTC. It encodes CASSILAGEGEQYF.

The V gene is TRBV5-6, the J gene TRBJ1-2, with TRBD1 as a possible D gene (5 bases). The V and J ends lost 0 bases and 1 base respectively, with 10 bases between them. Germline assignment: CDR1 SGHDT and CDR2 YYEEEE. This CDR3 is 15 amino acids long. Here the CDR3 DNA reads TGTGCCAGCAGCTTGGACGGACATTTTAACTATGGCTACACCTTC. Protein: CASSLDGHFNYGYTF.

The chain employs TRBV7-8 and TRBJ2-3; D might be TRBD2 (5 bases). Germline values: CDR1 SGHVS, CDR2 FQNEAQ. CDR3 length equals 14 residues. The V and J ends lost 6 bases and 2 bases respectively, with 12 bases between them. CDR3 protein: CASSSSLSTDTQYF. In DNA form, the CDR3 reads TGTGCCAGCAGTTCTAGCCTTTCCACAGATACGCAGTATTTT.

The chain recombines TRBV30 with TRBJ1-2; the D is unclear. Trimming stripped 5 bases from V and 8 bases from J, with 27 bases between. The germline V gene has CDR1 GTSNPN and CDR2 SVGIG (reference sequence). The CDR3 is made up of 16 amino acids. The CDR3 loop reads CAWGFRAAGGFRGYTF. CDR3 DNA: TGTGCCTGGGGCTTCCGGGCCGCAGGAGGGTTCCGGGGCTACACCTTC.

The chain uses TRBV5-4 and TRBJ2-5; 11 bases agree with TRBD1. The germline gives CDR1 SGHNT, CDR2 YYREEE (reference sequence). After removal of 4 bases from V and 4 bases from J, the junction contained 3 bases not matched to a gene. The CDR3 sequence is 14 residues long. Here the CDR3 reads CASSPGTGGETQYF. For the CDR3, the DNA is TGTGCCAGCAGCCCGGGGACAGGGGGAGAGACCCAGTACTTC.

This clone has more than one count but fewer than ten. Other DNA sequences in the same sample also yield this CDR3. This sequence joins TRBV30 and TRBJ2-1, with 14 bases identical to TRBD2. Germline V gene data show CDR1 as GTSNPN and CDR2 as SVGIG (reference sequence). CDR3 length: 13 amino acids. Trimming took 0 bases from V and 16 from J; bases not matched to a gene: 5. CDR3 residues: CAWSVGLAGVPFF. CDR3 coding DNA: TGTGCCTGGAGTGTGGGACTAGCGGGAGTTCCTTTCTTC.

The rearrangement links TRBV6-1 to TRBJ1-4, with a tentative D call TRBD1 (5 bases). Trimming removed 5 bases at V and 1 base at J, with 11 bases between. The CDR3 extends over 15 amino acids. Germline values: CDR1 MNHNS, CDR2 SASEGT. The CDR3 DNA follows: TGTGCCAGCAGTTCGGCAGGGTTAACTAATGAAAAACTGTTTTTT. Its translation is CASSSAGLTNEKLFF.

The rearrangement uses TRBV2 and TRBJ1-5; possible D gene TRBD1, 5 bases. The germline CDR1 and CDR2 sequences are SNHLY and FYNNEI. V was pared by 1 base and J by 7 bases, with 14 bases between. The CDR3 loop spans 15 amino acids. The DNA of the CDR3 is TGTGCCAGCAGTGAAGTGGACACGCCGGCCCAGCCCCAGCATTTT. The encoded protein is CASSEVDTPAQPQHF.

The chain uses TRBV18 and TRBJ1-1; weak D call: TRBD1 (5 bases). V was clipped by 8 bases and J by 7 bases, with 14 bases between them. CDR1 and CDR2 (germline): KGHSH, LQKENI. This CDR3 spans 12 amino acids. The CDR3 spells CASPLKGLEAFF. CDR3 in DNA: TGTGCCAGCCCACTCAAGGGGCTTGAAGCTTTCTTT.

The chain joins TRBV12-5 to TRBJ1-5, with 7 bases identical to TRBD1. Germline V gene lookup returns CDR1 LGHNT and CDR2 FRNRAP. The V gene end was trimmed by 1 base and the J gene end by 7 bases; junction bases not matched to a gene: 7. This CDR3 comprises 15 residues. Written as DNA, the CDR3 is TGTGCTAGTGGTTTGGCGACAGGGTTGGGGCAGCCCCAGCATTTT. Translating it yields CASGLATGLGQPQHF.

The chain employs TRBV7-8 and TRBJ2-7, with D perhaps matching TRBD1 (5 bases). Trimming removed 1 base from V and 2 bases from J, with 9 bases in between. This CDR3 contains 14 residues. Per germline, CDR1 SGHVS and CDR2 FQNEAQ. CDR3 sequence (DNA): TGTGCCAGCAGCTTAGTAGCAGGGACCTACGAGCAGTACTTC. It encodes CASSLVAGTYEQYF.

The chain carries TRBV21-1 and TRBJ2-7; the D segment call TRBD1 is taken from the table without a DNA check. TRBV21-1 is deemed a pseudogene. The CDR3 length is 17 residues. As DNA, the CDR3 is TGTGCCAGCAGCAAAGGAGTGGAACAGTCTAAATCCTACGAGCAGTACGTC. Protein product: CASSKGVEQSKSYEQYV.

The rearrangement joins TRBV10-1 to TRBJ2-1, with D perhaps matching TRBD1 (7 bases). The CDR3 has 15 amino acids. The ends were cut back, 9 bases at V and 2 bases at J, with 17 bases in the middle. CDR1 WNHNN and CDR2 SYGVQD come from the germline V gene (reference sequence). CDR3 in amino acids: CASSAGQGAYNEQFF. The CDR3 bases are TGCGCCAGTTCTGCGGGGCAGGGGGCCTACAATGAGCAGTTCTTC.

The chain has TRBV19 and TRBJ2-1; 7 nucleotides line up with TRBD2. Germline-derived CDR1 and CDR2 are LNHDA and SQIVND (reference sequence). This CDR3 has 16 amino acids. The V gene end was trimmed by 0 bases and the J gene end by 3 bases; junction bases not matched to a gene: 5. CDR3 nucleotide sequence: TGTGCCAGTAGTATAGAGGTCGGGAGGATCTACAATGAGCAGTTCTTC. Translated: CASSIEVGRIYNEQFF.

This rearrangement joins TRBV7-2 to TRBJ1-1, with D possibly matching TRBD1 (5 bases). V was shortened by 5 bases and J by 1 base, with 8 bases between the two germline ends. The CDR3 contains 13 residues. Germline V gene data show CDR1 as SGHTA and CDR2 as FQGNSA. The CDR3 region has the DNA TGTGCCAGCAGCATAGACAGGAACACTGAAGCTTTCTTT. Translated: CASSIDRNTEAFF.

The chain is built from TRBV9 and TRBJ2-5; the match to TRBD2 covers 11 bases. J was trimmed by 2 bases and V by 5 bases; bases with no gene match: 8. CDR1 is SGDLS, CDR2 YYNGEE, per germline. The CDR3 sequence is 16 residues long. The CDR3 spells CASSQGLAGGQETQYF. The DNA for the CDR3 is TGTGCCAGCAGTCAGGGGCTAGCGGGGGGACAAGAGACCCAGTACTTC.

This rearrangement joins TRBV4-2 to TRBJ1-5; D may be TRBD1 (5 bases). Germline V gene sequence: CDR1 LGHNA, CDR2 YNFKEQ. The CDR3 is 16 amino acids. With 4 bases removed from V and 0 bases from J, the gap between germline ends came to 13 bases. CDR3 coding DNA: TGTGCCAGCAGCCCGGTCGGAGGGGATAGCAATCAGCCCCAGCATTTT. Residues: CASSPVGGDSNQPQHF.

This clone came up once. V is TRBV21-1 and J is TRBJ1-1. TRBV21-1 is designated a pseudogene. The CDR3 has 18 residues. The DNA for the CDR3 is TGTGCCAGCAGCAAAGGATCCGAAAGCGGAACTCTGGACACTGAAGCTTTCTTT. Its translation is CASSKGSESGTLDTEAFF.

This clone was observed a few times. The gene calls are TRBV19 and TRBJ1-3; no firm D call. Trimming cost V 3 bases and J 2 bases, with 8 bases left between them. This CDR3 contains 14 residues. Germline V lookup: CDR1 LNHDA, CDR2 SQIVND (reference sequence). CDR3 sequence reads: CASSILAAGNTIYF. In DNA, the CDR3 is TGTGCCAGTAGTATCCTGGCCGCTGGAAACACCATATATTTT.

The table lists this clone with a count of one. The CDR3 protein is CASSQGLAGTEQFF. The CDR3 DNA is TGTGCCAGCAGCCAAGGACTAGCGGGGACTGAGCAGTTCTTC. The chain couples TRBV9 to TRBJ2-1; 12 positions match TRBD2. This CDR3 is built from 14 residues. Trimming took 4 bases from V and 9 from J; bases not matched to a gene: 5. The germline gives CDR1 SGDLS, CDR2 YYNGEE.

V and J are TRBV7-9 and TRBJ2-7; D possibly corresponds to TRBD2 (6 bases). Trimming pared 4 bases from V and 2 bases from J, leaving 12 bases between. The CDR3 runs 14 residues. The germline V gene has CDR1 SEHNR and CDR2 FQNEAQ (reference sequence). The CDR3 DNA is TGTGCCAGCAGCTGGGGCCCGGGGGCCTACGAGCAGTACTTC. It translates to CASSWGPGAYEQYF.

The chain couples TRBV4-1 to TRBJ1-2; 12 bases are shared with TRBD1. CDR1 is MGHRA and CDR2 is YSYEKL in the germline V gene. Losses at the gene ends were 5 bases for V and 4 bases for J; bases not matched to a gene: 5. The CDR3 contains 15 residues. Here the CDR3 DNA reads TGCGCCAGCAGCTCCGGGACAGGGGGCCCCTATGGCTACACCTTC. Translating it yields CASSSGTGGPYGYTF.

The V call is TRBV15, the J call TRBJ1-1, with 7 nucleotides matching TRBD1. The V segment lost 6 bases and the J segment 6 bases; nucleotides outside the gene matches: 7. Germline V gives CDR1 LNHNV, CDR2 YYDKDF (reference sequence). The CDR3 loop spans 13 amino acids. DNA of the CDR3: TGTGCCACCAGAAACGACAGGGCCCCTGAAGCTTTCTTT. This gives the protein CATRNDRAPEAFF.

The rearrangement uses TRBV7-6 and TRBJ2-5, with a possible D match to TRBD1 (6 bases). V shed 2 bases and J shed 5 bases, with 18 bases lying between them. Germline V CDR1 and CDR2: SGHVS, FNYEAQ. CDR3 length: 16 residues. Here the CDR3 DNA reads TGTGCCAGCAGCTTAATCCAGGGGTTTAACAAGGAGACCCAGTACTTC. It specifies CASSLIQGFNKETQYF.